A single sample is the source of the 9 T cell receptor beta chains below, sequenced in a study of T cell responses to AZD1222 COVID-19 vaccine. The repertoire was sequenced with immunoSEQ multiplex PCR; TCRdb's copy has only in-frame clones and lacks some. The sample contains 100,000 or so clones, roughly 86% of which appear only once. Sample: peripheral blood, taken on day 0 of AZD1222 vaccination. All receptors derive from an adult in good health.

The rearrangement uses TRBV9 and TRBJ2-3, with TRBD2 identical over 11 bases. The CDR3 is made up of 16 amino acids. Germline V gene lookup returns CDR1 SGDLS and CDR2 YYNGEE. V gave up 3 bases and J gave up 3 bases; unmatched junction bases: 6. The CDR3 region is CASSGFRTSGTDTQYF. The CDR3 coding sequence is TGTGCCAGCAGCGGTTTCCGGACTAGCGGGACAGATACGCAGTATTTT.

This clone was counted between two and nine times. The rearrangement uses TRBV15 and TRBJ2-3, with TRBD2 matching over 8 bases. J was trimmed by 4 bases and V by 3 bases; bases with no gene match: 9. The CDR3 consists of 16 residues. CDR1 is LNHNV, CDR2 YYDKDF, per germline (reference sequence). The CDR3 DNA sequence: TGTGCCACCAGCAGGGCAAGCGGGAGCGGGGCAGATACGCAGTATTTT. Its translation is CATSRASGSGADTQYF.

The J gene is TRBJ1-1, the V gene TRBV7-3; TRBD1 is a possible D gene (5 bases). The CDR3 contains 15 residues. The V end was cut by 5 bases, the J end by 1 base, with 14 bases between. Looked up from germline, CDR1 is SGHTA and CDR2 is FQGTGA. The CDR3 loop is CASSGGSMGNTEAFF. CDR3 DNA: TGTGCCAGCAGCGGGGGGTCCATGGGGAACACTGAAGCTTTCTTT.

The rearrangement uses TRBV19 and TRBJ1-6; D perhaps matches TRBD1 (6 bases). CDR3 length: 13 amino acids. Germline values: CDR1 LNHDA, CDR2 SQIVND (reference sequence). Trimming removed 4 bases at V and 6 bases at J, with 7 bases between. The CDR3 loop is CASSTDSNSPLHF. The CDR3, as DNA: TGTGCCAGTAGTACGGACAGTAATTCACCCCTCCACTTT. Using reference TRBV19 and TRBJ1-6 for the parts outside the CDR3, the full variable domain is DGGITQSPKYLFRKEGQNVTLSCEQNLNHDAMYWYRQDPGQGLRLIYYSQIVNDFQKGDIAEGYSVSREKKESFPLTVTSAQKNPTAFYLCASSTDSNSPLHFGNGTRLTVT.

The DNA of the CDR3 is TGTGCCAGTAGTATGTCTAGCCCGGCCTACGAGCAGTACTTC. It translates to CASSMSSPAYEQYF. The gene calls are TRBV19 and TRBJ2-7, with D possibly matching TRBD2 (5 bases). The CDR3 is 14 residues long. Trimming took off 3 bases at V and 2 bases at J, with 11 bases between the two ends. Germline CDR1 and CDR2: LNHDA and SQIVND (reference sequence).

The rearrangement uses TRBV5-1 and TRBJ1-6, with D unclear. Trimming stripped 0 bases from V and 9 bases from J, with 7 bases between. This CDR3 region has 13 residues. Germline V gives CDR1 SGHRS, CDR2 YFSETQ. CDR3 sequence (DNA): TGCGCCAGCAGCTTGGCAGGAGGTTCACCCCTCCACTTT. Translated: CASSLAGGSPLHF.

This chain uses TRBV21-1 with TRBJ2-3. TRBV21-1 corresponds to a pseudogene. This CDR3 region has 13 residues. The CDR3 spells CASSIYSTDTQYF. DNA of the CDR3: TGTGCCAGCAGCATTTACAGCACAGATACGCAGTATTTT.

The CDR3 region is CASSQSIVGTEAFF. CDR3 DNA sequence: TGTGCCAGCAGCCAAAGCATCGTGGGGACTGAAGCTTTCTTT. This sequence joins TRBV14 and TRBJ1-1, with unresolved D. The CDR3 has 14 residues. Trimming removed 2 bases from V and 5 bases from J, with 12 bases in between. Germline V CDR1 and CDR2: SGHDN, FVKESK. The variable domain in full, completed from reference TRBV14 and TRBJ1-1, reads EAGVTQFPSHSVIEKGQTVTLRCDPISGHDNLYWYRRVMGKEIKFLLHFVKESKQDESGMPNNRFLAERTGGTYSTLKVQPAELEDSGVYFCASSQSIVGTEAFFGQGTRLTVV.

This rearrangement joins TRBV4-1 to TRBJ2-7, with a possible D match to TRBD2 (6 bases). The CDR3 is made up of 14 amino acids. The germline V and J ends were trimmed by 4 bases and 4 bases, with 14 bases remaining between them. The germline CDR1 and CDR2 sequences are MGHRA and YSYEKL. CDR3 region: CASSLRDSPYEQYF. The CDR3, as DNA: TGCGCCAGCAGCCTCCGGGACTCTCCATACGAGCAGTACTTC.